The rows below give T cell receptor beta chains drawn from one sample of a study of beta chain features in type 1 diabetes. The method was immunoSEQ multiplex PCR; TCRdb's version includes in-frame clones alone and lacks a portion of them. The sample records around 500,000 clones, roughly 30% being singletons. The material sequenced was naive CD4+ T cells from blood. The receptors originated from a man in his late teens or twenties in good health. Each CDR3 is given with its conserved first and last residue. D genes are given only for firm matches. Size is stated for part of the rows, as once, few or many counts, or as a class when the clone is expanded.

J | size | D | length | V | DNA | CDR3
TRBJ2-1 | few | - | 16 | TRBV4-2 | TGTGCCAGCAGCCAAGATAGAGTCCACCGCCTCAATGAGCAGTTCTTC | CASSQDRVHRLNEQFF
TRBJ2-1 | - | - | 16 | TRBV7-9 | TGTGCCAGCAGCTTAGTTTCAGGGAGCTCCTACAATGAGCAGTTCTTC | CASSLVSGSSYNEQFF
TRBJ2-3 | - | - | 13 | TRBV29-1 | TGCAGCGTCCTCGCCGTATTGCTGGATACGCAGTATTTT | CSVLAVLLDTQYF
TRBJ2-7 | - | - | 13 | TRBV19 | TGTGCCAGTAGTATAGATCGGACGGGCGAGCAGTACTTC | CASSIDRTGEQYF
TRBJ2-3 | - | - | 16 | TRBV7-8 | TGTGCCAGCAGCTCAACAGGGTGGACTAGCACAGATACGCAGTATTTT | CASSSTGWTSTDTQYF
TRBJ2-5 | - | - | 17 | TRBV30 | TGTGCCTGGAGTCCCCCGGGGGCGGGAGCTTTGGGAGAGACCCAGTACTTC | CAWSPPGAGALGETQYF
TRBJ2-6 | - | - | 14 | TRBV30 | TGTGCCTGGAGTAAGGGGGCTGGGGCCAACGTCCTGACTTTC | CAWSKGAGANVLTF
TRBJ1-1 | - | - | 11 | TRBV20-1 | TGCAGTGCCGTCCGCCAGGATGAAGCTTTCTTT | CSAVRQDEAFF
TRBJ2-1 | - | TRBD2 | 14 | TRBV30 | TGTGCCTGGAGGCTGAGCGGGAGGGCCGGGGAGCAGTTCTTC | CAWRLSGRAGEQFF
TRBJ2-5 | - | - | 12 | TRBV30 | TGTGCCGGGGGGCCGGTTGGAGAGACCCAGTACTTC | CAGGPVGETQYF
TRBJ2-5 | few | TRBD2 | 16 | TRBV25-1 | TGTGCCAGCAGTGAAAGGCTAGCGGGAGTCCCAGAGACCCAGTACTTC | CASSERLAGVPETQYF
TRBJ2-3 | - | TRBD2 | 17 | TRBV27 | TGTGCCACCAAGGGACTAGCGGGAGCCCCTAGCACAGATACGCAGTATTTT | CATKGLAGAPSTDTQYF
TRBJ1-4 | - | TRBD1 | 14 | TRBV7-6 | TGTGCCAGCAGCTTAACAGGGGATACCGAAAAACTGTTTTTT | CASSLTGDTEKLFF
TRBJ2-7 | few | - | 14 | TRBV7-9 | TGTGCCAGCAGCTTAGCTGCGGGCTCCTACGAGCAGTACTTC | CASSLAAGSYEQYF
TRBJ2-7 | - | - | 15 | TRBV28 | TGTGCCAGCAGTAACCTTCGTGGCAGATCCTACGAGCAGTACTTC | CASSNLRGRSYEQYF
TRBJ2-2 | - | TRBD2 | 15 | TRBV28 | TGTGCCAGCACCGCTAGCGGGAGGGCCGGCGGGGAGCTGTTTTTT | CASTASGRAGGELFF
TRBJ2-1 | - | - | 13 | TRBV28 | TGTGCCAGCACTGAGGACAGCCGCAATGAGCAGTTCTTC | CASTEDSRNEQFF
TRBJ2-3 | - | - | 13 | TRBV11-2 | TGTGCCAGCAGCTTAGGATCCACAGATACGCAGTATTTT | CASSLGSTDTQYF
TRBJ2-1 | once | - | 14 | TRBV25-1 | TGTGCCAGCAGCGGCTCCACAGGTTACAATGAGCAGTTCTTC | CASSGSTGYNEQFF
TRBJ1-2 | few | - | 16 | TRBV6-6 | TGTGCCAGCAGTTCCCCCGGGCAGGCCGTTAACTATGGCTACACCTTC | CASSSPGQAVNYGYTF